Each of the 29 T cell receptor beta chains below was sequenced from the same sample in a study of T cells in Graves' hyperthyroidism and ophthalmopathy. Amplification targeted TCR beta CDR3 regions from RNA transcripts. With the HTBI primer set, the TCR CDR3 went through a first round of RT-PCR. One entry per CDR3 protein results from TCRdb running MiXCR on the multiplex PCR reads. Here the sample spans some 350,000 distinct CDR3 sequences, about a fifth being singletons. The sample was blood. These receptors were collected from a woman between 18 and 29 years old with Graves' hyperthyroidism.

In this sample, this clonotype turned up many times. This sequence joins TRBV12-3 or TRBV12-4 and TRBJ2-7; 8 bases are shared with TRBD1. The CDR3 spans 15 residues. With V trimmed by 2 bases and J by 2 bases, 5 bases remained unmatched. CDR3 in amino acids: CASSLTGGTPYEQYF. DNA for the CDR3: TGTGCCAGCAGTTTAACAGGGGGTACTCCCTACGAGCAGTACTTC.

This clonotype was recorded many times. V and J are TRBV20-1 and TRBJ1-2, with a tentative D call TRBD1 (5 bases). Per the germline V gene, CDR1 is DFQATT and CDR2 is SNEGSKA (reference sequence). The CDR3 loop spans 11 amino acids. V dropped 6 bases and J dropped 6 bases, with 11 bases sitting between them. CDR3 coding DNA: TGCAGTGCCATACAGGTCCATGGCTACACCTTC. Protein sequence: CSAIQVHGYTF.

This clonotype was picked up many times. The CDR3 DNA reads TGTGCCAGCAGCCTCGGGACACTTAACACCGGGGAGCTGTTTTTT. This encodes CASSLGTLNTGELFF. The V call is TRBV6-5, the J call TRBJ2-2; possibly TRBD1 for D (6 bases). The CDR3 sequence is 15 residues long. Deletions cut 6 bases from V and 2 bases from J, with 13 bases between. Germline CDR1 MNHEY, CDR2 SVGAGI.

This clonotype was recorded many times. This chain links TRBV6-5 with TRBJ2-7; tentative D call: TRBD2 (6 bases). V dropped 8 bases and J dropped 2 bases, with 19 bases sitting between them. The CDR3 spans 15 residues. Germline V gene sequence: CDR1 MNHEY, CDR2 SVGAGI. The CDR3 sequence is CASRVIGRETYEQYF. For the CDR3, the DNA is TGTGCCAGCCGAGTAATTGGACGGGAGACCTACGAGCAGTACTTC.

Ten or more counts support this clonotype. The V call is TRBV2, the J call TRBJ2-7, with 9 bases that match TRBD1. V was clipped by 4 bases and J by 6 bases; unmatched bases: 4. The V gene's germline CDR1 is SNHLY and CDR2 FYNNEI. CDR3 length: 13 amino acids. CDR3 bases: TGTGCCAGCAGTGGGGGACAGGGCGGCGAGCAGTACTTC. This translates into CASSGGQGGEQYF.

The chain couples TRBV29-1 to TRBJ2-5; D gene ambiguous. The CDR3 is 12 residues long. Germline V gene lookup returns CDR1 SQVTM and CDR2 ANQGSEA. V gave up 3 bases and J gave up 4 bases, with 9 bases separating them. The CDR3 nucleotides are TGCAGCGTTGATACCCAGACAGAGACCCAGTACTTC. Amino acid sequence: CSVDTQTETQYF.

The chain combines TRBV20-1 with TRBJ1-1; TRBD1 is a possible D gene (5 bases). Per the germline V gene, CDR1 is DFQATT and CDR2 is SNEGSKA (reference sequence). The CDR3 has 16 amino acids. Trimming removed 4 bases from V and 0 bases from J, with 18 bases in between. The CDR3 DNA is TGCAGTGCTACGTCCAACCTAAGACAGATGAACACTGAAGCTTTCTTT. This translates into CSATSNLRQMNTEAFF.

The genes are TRBV6-1 and TRBJ1-6; TRBD1 agrees at 11 bases. The V and J ends lost 7 bases and 8 bases, in that order; junction bases with no gene match: 7. The CDR3 spans 15 residues. CDR1 and CDR2 from the germline V gene are MNHNS and SASEGT. CDR3 sequence (DNA): TGTGCCAGCACTCCGTGGGGACAGGGGGATTCACCCCTCCACTTT. Translation: CASTPWGQGDSPLHF.

This clonotype was detected many times. The rearrangement joins TRBV6-2 or TRBV6-3 to TRBJ2-5; 12 bases agree with TRBD2. Germline assignment: CDR1 MNHEY and CDR2 SVGEGT. V was pared by 4 bases and J by 5 bases, with 11 bases of the junction left unmatched. The CDR3 sequence is 17 residues long. CDR3 coding DNA: TGTGCCAGCAGTTTCGGCGGACCTAGCGGGGGGGGGGAGACCCAGTACTTC. Amino acids: CASSFGGPSGGGETQYF.

This clonotype was detected ten times or more. The chain carries TRBV18 and TRBJ1-1, with a weak D call TRBD1 (6 bases). Germline CDR1 and CDR2: KGHSH and LQKENI. Trimming removed 1 base at V and 0 bases at J, with 9 bases between. This CDR3 is built from 15 residues. The CDR3 is CASSPLQGMNTEAFF. CDR3 coding DNA: TGTGCCAGCTCACCACTGCAGGGGATGAACACTGAAGCTTTCTTT.

This clonotype appeared many times. The genes are TRBV30 and TRBJ2-5, with a tentative D call TRBD2 (6 bases). The germline V gene encodes CDR1 GTSNPN and CDR2 SVGIG (reference sequence). Trimming shortened V by 3 bases and J by 5 bases, and 13 bases separated the two germline ends. The CDR3 spans 13 residues. CDR3 loop: CAWRVWGVETQYF. Here the CDR3 DNA reads TGTGCCTGGAGGGTCTGGGGGGTCGAGACCCAGTACTTC.

This clonotype was seen ten or more times. The chain has TRBV11-2 and TRBJ2-5; 9 bases are shared with TRBD1. Per the germline V gene, CDR1 is SGHAT and CDR2 is FQNNGV. The CDR3 is made up of 14 amino acids. V lost 10 bases to trimming and J lost 5 bases; unmatched junction nucleotides: 11. This CDR3 is CATTNRGLGETQYF. For the CDR3, the DNA is TGTGCCACCACAAACAGGGGGCTGGGCGAGACCCAGTACTTC.

This clonotype appeared many times. The gene calls are TRBV20-1 and TRBJ2-7; 10 bases are shared with TRBD2. V was pared by 0 bases and J by 4 bases, with 6 bases of the junction left unmatched. The CDR3 has 15 residues. CDR1 and CDR2 (germline): DFQATT, SNEGSKA (reference sequence). The CDR3 sequence is CSARDPLAGAYEQYF. CDR3 bases: TGCAGTGCTAGAGATCCCCTAGCGGGGGCATACGAGCAGTACTTC.

This clonotype came up many times. The chain has TRBV9 and TRBJ1-1; D perhaps matches TRBD1 (5 bases). Germline CDR1 reads SGDLS; CDR2 reads YYNGEE. The CDR3 length is 15 residues. V lost 1 base, J lost 4 bases, and 14 bases lay in between. CDR3 bases: TGTGCCAGCAGCGTAACCCCCGACGGGGGCACTGAAGCTTTCTTT. This sequence encodes CASSVTPDGGTEAFF.

J is TRBJ2-5 and V is TRBV10-3, with 7 nucleotides matching TRBD1. The CDR3 extends over 15 amino acids. J lost 2 bases, V lost 4 bases, and 7 bases had no gene match. Germline-derived CDR1 and CDR2 are ENHRY and SYGVKD. Here the CDR3 DNA reads TGTGCCATCAGTGTGGTGCCAGGGGGTCAAGAGACCCAGTACTTC. It encodes CAISVVPGGQETQYF.

The chain uses TRBV6-1 and TRBJ1-5; 9 bases map to TRBD1. Per the germline V gene, CDR1 is MNHNS and CDR2 is SASEGT. V lost 5 bases to trimming and J lost 4 bases; unmatched junction nucleotides: 6. The CDR3 length is 15 residues. CDR3 nucleotide sequence: TGTGCCAGCAGTCCGGGACAGGGAACGAATCAGCCCCAGCATTTT. It encodes CASSPGQGTNQPQHF.

This clonotype was found many times. This sequence joins TRBV6-2 or TRBV6-3 and TRBJ2-2; TRBD2 might be the D (6 bases). This CDR3 contains 15 residues. V was pared by 6 bases and J by 4 bases, with 15 bases between. Germline V lookup: CDR1 MNHEY, CDR2 SVGEGT. Here the CDR3 reads CASSGAGSVTGELFF. In DNA form, the CDR3 reads TGTGCCAGCAGCGGAGCGGGTAGTGTCACCGGGGAGCTGTTTTTT.

This clonotype was counted a few times. The chain uses TRBV6-1 and TRBJ1-6, with 7 bases lining up with TRBD1. The CDR3 covers 12 residues. The V and J ends lost 7 bases and 8 bases, in that order; junction bases with no gene match: 2. Germline values: CDR1 MNHNS, CDR2 SASEGT. CDR3 in DNA: TGTGCCAGCACCCAGGGGGATTCACCCCTCCACTTT. Translation: CASTQGDSPLHF.

This clonotype was counted many times. The chain couples TRBV12-3 or TRBV12-4 to TRBJ2-2; D remains unclear. There are 13 residues in the CDR3. Trimming pared 6 bases from V and 3 bases from J, leaving 8 bases between. This CDR3 is CASSSHDTGELFF. The CDR3 DNA reads TGTGCCAGCAGCTCACACGACACCGGGGAGCTGTTTTTT.

This clonotype has at least ten counts. The chain uses TRBV13 and TRBJ1-3; D possibly corresponds to TRBD1 (5 bases). In germline, CDR1 is PRHDT, CDR2 FYEKMQ (reference sequence). The CDR3 consists of 18 residues. V lost 4 bases and J 4 bases, leaving 23 bases between the germline ends. The CDR3 sequence: CASSSTSYTGSSGNTIYF. The CDR3 DNA follows: TGTGCCAGCAGCTCGACCTCGTATACAGGTTCTTCCGGAAACACCATATATTTT. The variable domain in full, completed from reference TRBV13 and TRBJ1-3, reads AAGVIQSPRHLIKEKRETATLKCYPIPRHDTVYWYQQGPGQDPQFLISFYEKMQSDKGSIPDRFSAQQFSDYHSELNMSSLELGDSALYFCASSSTSYTGSSGNTIYFGEGSWLTVV.

This clonotype was seen once. The V and J genes are TRBV6-2 or TRBV6-3 and TRBJ2-7; D tentatively fits TRBD1 or TRBD2 (5 bases each). In germline, CDR1 is MNHEY, CDR2 SVGEGT. The CDR3 is 15 residues long. Deletions cut 4 bases from V and 3 bases from J, with 16 bases between. The CDR3 DNA reads TGTGCCAGCAGTTGGGACGGGGATACCAACTACGAGCAGTACTTC. This codes for CASSWDGDTNYEQYF.

This rearrangement joins TRBV30 to TRBJ1-2; 8 positions agree with TRBD1. The V gene end was trimmed by 2 bases and the J gene end by 0 bases; junction bases not matched to a gene: 8. Germline values: CDR1 GTSNPN, CDR2 SVGIG (reference sequence). This CDR3 has 16 amino acids. Here the CDR3 DNA reads TGTGCCTGGAGTTCGGACAGGGTCCCAGCTAACTATGGCTACACCTTC. Protein sequence: CAWSSDRVPANYGYTF. Using reference TRBV30 and TRBJ1-2 for the parts outside the CDR3, the full variable domain is SQTIHQWPATLVQPVGSPLSLECTVEGTSNPNLYWYRQAAGRGLQLLFYSVGIGQISSEVPQNLSASRPQDRQFILSSKKLLLSDSGFYLCAWSSDRVPANYGYTFGSGTRLTVV.

This clonotype has a handful of counts. The rearrangement uses TRBV5-1 and TRBJ2-5; a possible D gene is TRBD1 (6 bases). The CDR3 loop spans 14 amino acids. CDR1 and CDR2 (germline): SGHRS, YFSETQ. The ends were cut back, 6 bases at V and 7 bases at J, with 19 bases in the middle. The CDR3 DNA is TGCGCCAGCACGGACAGTATAACCGCCGGGACCCAGTACTTC. It is translated as CASTDSITAGTQYF.

This clonotype was seen many times. V is TRBV7-8 and J is TRBJ1-5; D is unresolved. This CDR3 region has 15 residues. Deletions cut 6 bases from V and 3 bases from J, with 15 bases between. In germline, CDR1 is SGHVS, CDR2 FQNEAQ. Here the CDR3 DNA reads TGTGCCAGCAGTCAACAAGACGGGTCCAATCAGCCCCAGCATTTT. It codes for CASSQQDGSNQPQHF.

Many counts were recorded for this clonotype. CDR3 loop: CASSLGPRQGTNEQYF. The CDR3 region has the DNA TGTGCCAGCAGCTTGGGACCAAGACAGGGTACCAACGAGCAGTACTTC. The gene calls are TRBV11-1 and TRBJ2-7; 7 positions agree with TRBD1. With V trimmed by 3 bases and J by 5 bases, 13 bases remained unmatched. Germline loops: CDR1 SGHAT, CDR2 FQDESV (reference sequence). The CDR3 has 16 residues.

This clonotype was recorded many times. The chain recombines TRBV6-2 or TRBV6-3 with TRBJ1-2; TRBD1 aligns across 7 bases. This CDR3 has 13 amino acids. The J segment lost 7 bases and the V segment lost 5 bases, leaving 7 bases of the junction unmatched. The V gene's germline CDR1 is MNHEY and CDR2 SVGEGT. This CDR3 reads CASSLSTGPGYTF. CDR3 coding DNA: TGTGCCAGCAGTCTTTCGACAGGGCCTGGCTACACCTTC.

This clonotype has just a few counts. This sequence joins TRBV4-1 and TRBJ2-5, with D possibly matching TRBD2 (5 bases). The length of the CDR3 is 16 residues. The ends were cut back, 4 bases at V and 5 bases at J, with 20 bases in the middle. Germline assignment: CDR1 MGHRA and CDR2 YSYEKL. For the CDR3, the DNA is TGCGCCAGCAGCCCTATCCTTCGGGCCCAGCGGGAGACCCAGTACTTC. This gives the protein CASSPILRAQRETQYF.

This clonotype has ten or more counts. This chain joins TRBV6-5 and TRBJ2-5; D is unresolved. This CDR3 comprises 14 residues. Germline V gene lookup returns CDR1 MNHEY and CDR2 SVGAGI. Trimming cost V 0 bases and J 5 bases, with 10 bases left between them. The CDR3 bases are TGTGCCAGCAGTTACTCCTTCGTCGGGGAGACCCAGTACTTC. Residues: CASSYSFVGETQYF.

Many counts were recorded for this clonotype. The V call is TRBV11-2, the J call TRBJ2-5; possible D gene TRBD1, 6 bases. Germline V CDR1 and CDR2: SGHAT, FQNNGV. This CDR3 has 14 residues. Trimming removed 3 bases at V and 4 bases at J, with 12 bases between. Written as DNA, the CDR3 is TGTGCCAGCAGCTTTCCCAGGGGTCCAGAGACCCAGTACTTC. Protein sequence: CASSFPRGPETQYF. Supplemented by reference TRBV11-2 and TRBJ2-5, the full variable domain reads EAGVAQSPRYKIIEKRQSVAFWCNPISGHATLYWYQQILGQGPKLLIQFQNNGVVDDSQLPKDRFSAERLKGVDSTLKIQPAKLEDSAVYLCASSFPRGPETQYFGPGTRLLVL.